This record concerns one T cell receptor (beta chain) sequence. The sample belongs to a study of blood T cell repertoires in COVID-19. The cohort comprised adults aged about 18 to 100 years residing in about two dozen US areas. The CDR3 is made up of 14 amino acids. In germline, CDR1 is MNHEY, CDR2 SVGAGI. The V gene lost 2 bases and the J gene lost 11 bases, with 15 bases spanning the gap. As processed by the authors: Amplification from reference gene primers served as the basis for estimated nucleated cell counts. Libraries were prepared by immunoSEQ multiplex PCR; TCRdb keeps only in-frame clonotypes and omits some of them. D and trimming were read from the DNA, whereas the V and J calls and clone size are those reported in that table. The data contain 200,000 to 250,000 clones, roughly nine tenths of them singletons.

This TCR was recovered from a young woman who had recovered from COVID-19. V gene TRBV6-5 combines with J gene TRBJ1-4; D gene unclear. Sequenced material: PBMCs or T cells enriched from blood (not recorded which). The CDR3, as DNA: TGTGCCAGCAGTTACCCATCGGCACCCGGGAAACTGTTTTTT. Translation: CASSYPSAPGKLFF.